This T cell receptor (beta chain) was retrieved from a study of post-analysis software for immune sequencing data. Study-wide context: Relapsing-remitting, secondary progressive and progressive-relapsing forms made up the multiple sclerosis disease courses.

Comments on this clonotype: Its antigen is currently unknown.

TCR beta cDNA libraries had unique molecular identifiers. TCRdb used MiXCR to reprocess the PCR reads, holding one entry per CDR3 protein. The repertoire holds under 650,000 distinct CDR3 sequences, with roughly two fifths as singletons. Overall study findings and caveats: In multiple sclerosis, normalized Chao1 diversity was significantly below that of controls. In patients, about 5 TRBV segments were more frequent than in controls, with TRBV5-6, TRBV5-1 and TRBV20-1 among them.

Germline CDR1 is SEHNR and CDR2 is FQNEAQ (reference sequence). This CDR3 is built from 14 residues. The ends were cut back, 3 bases at V and 4 bases at J, with 12 bases in the middle. The TCR comes from a girl aged 5-17 years with multiple sclerosis. The chain joins TRBV7-9 to TRBJ1-2, with D unclear. Sequencing was performed on blood. The CDR3 here is CASSLREVSYGYTF. The CDR3 bases are TGTGCCAGCAGCTTGAGAGAAGTGAGCTATGGCTACACCTTC.